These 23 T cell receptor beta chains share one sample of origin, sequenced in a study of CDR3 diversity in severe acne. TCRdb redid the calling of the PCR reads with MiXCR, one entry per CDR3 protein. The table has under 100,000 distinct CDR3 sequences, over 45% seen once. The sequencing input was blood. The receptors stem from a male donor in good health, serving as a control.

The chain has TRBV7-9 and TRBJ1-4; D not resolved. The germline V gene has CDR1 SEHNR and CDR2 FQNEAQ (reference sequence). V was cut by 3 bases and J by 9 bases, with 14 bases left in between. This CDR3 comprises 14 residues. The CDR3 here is CASSFTDNTKKLFF. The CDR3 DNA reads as TGTGCCAGCAGCTTCACTGACAACACCAAAAAACTGTTTTTT.

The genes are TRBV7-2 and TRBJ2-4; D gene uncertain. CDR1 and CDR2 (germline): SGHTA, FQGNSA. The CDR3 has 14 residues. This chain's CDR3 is CASQPVGAKNIQYF. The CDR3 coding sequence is TGTGCTAGTCAACCTGTGGGGGCCAAAAACATTCAGTACTTC.

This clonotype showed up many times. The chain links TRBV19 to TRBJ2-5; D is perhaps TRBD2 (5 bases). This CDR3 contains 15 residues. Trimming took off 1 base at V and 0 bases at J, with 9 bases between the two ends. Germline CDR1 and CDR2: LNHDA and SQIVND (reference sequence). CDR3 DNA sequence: TGTGCCAGTAGTATAGGCAGCGGAGACCAAGAGACCCAGTACTTC. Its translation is CASSIGSGDQETQYF. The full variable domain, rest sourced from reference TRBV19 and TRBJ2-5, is DGGITQSPKYLFRKEGQNVTLSCEQNLNHDAMYWYRQDPGQGLRLIYYSQIVNDFQKGDIAEGYSVSREKKESFPLTVTSAQKNPTAFYLCASSIGSGDQETQYFGPGTRLLVL.

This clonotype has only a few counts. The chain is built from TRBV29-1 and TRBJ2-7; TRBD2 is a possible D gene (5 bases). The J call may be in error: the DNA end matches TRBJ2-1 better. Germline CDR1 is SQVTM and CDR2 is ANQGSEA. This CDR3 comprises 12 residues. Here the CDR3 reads CSVGGSSKEQFF. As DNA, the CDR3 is TGCAGCGTTGGAGGGAGTAGCAAGGAGCAGTTCTTC.

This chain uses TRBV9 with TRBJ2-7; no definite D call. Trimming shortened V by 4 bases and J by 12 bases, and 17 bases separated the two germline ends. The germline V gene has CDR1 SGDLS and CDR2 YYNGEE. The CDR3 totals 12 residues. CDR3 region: CASSRLAYAGYF. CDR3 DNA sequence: TGTGCCAGCAGCCGGCTCGCCTACGCCGGGTACTTC.

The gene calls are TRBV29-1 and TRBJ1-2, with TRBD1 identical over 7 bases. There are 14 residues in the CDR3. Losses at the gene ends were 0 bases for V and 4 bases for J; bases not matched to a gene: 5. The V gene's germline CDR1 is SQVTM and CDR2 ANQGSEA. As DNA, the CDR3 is TGCAGCGTTGAAGAAAGGGGGCGCAGCTATGGCTACACCTTC. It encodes CSVEERGRSYGYTF. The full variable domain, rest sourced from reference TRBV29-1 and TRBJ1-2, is SAVISQKPSRDICQRGTSLTIQCQVDSQVTMMFWYRQQPGQSLTLIATANQGSEATYESGFVIDKFPISRPNLTFSTLTVSNMSPEDSSIYLCSVEERGRSYGYTFGSGTRLTVV.

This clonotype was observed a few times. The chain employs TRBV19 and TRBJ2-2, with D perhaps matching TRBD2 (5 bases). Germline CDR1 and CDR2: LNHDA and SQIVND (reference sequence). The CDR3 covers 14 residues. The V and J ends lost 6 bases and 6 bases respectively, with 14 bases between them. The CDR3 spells CASSQDPSSGELFF. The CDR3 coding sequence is TGTGCCAGTAGCCAAGATCCTAGCTCCGGGGAGCTGTTTTTT.

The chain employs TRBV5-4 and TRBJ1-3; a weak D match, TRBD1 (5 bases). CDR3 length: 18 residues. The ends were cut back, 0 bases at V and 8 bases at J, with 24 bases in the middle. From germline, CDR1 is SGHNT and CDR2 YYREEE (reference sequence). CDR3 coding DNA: TGTGCCAGCAGCTTGGCCGAGGGGATGTTCAACTATGGCTACACCATATATTTT. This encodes CASSLAEGMFNYGYTIYF.

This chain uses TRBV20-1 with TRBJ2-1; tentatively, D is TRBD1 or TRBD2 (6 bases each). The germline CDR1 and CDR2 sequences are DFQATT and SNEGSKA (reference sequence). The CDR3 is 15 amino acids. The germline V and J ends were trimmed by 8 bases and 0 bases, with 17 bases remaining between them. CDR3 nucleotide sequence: TGCAGTCCAAGCGACGGGGGCAGCTCCTACAATGAGCAGTTCTTC. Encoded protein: CSPSDGGSSYNEQFF.

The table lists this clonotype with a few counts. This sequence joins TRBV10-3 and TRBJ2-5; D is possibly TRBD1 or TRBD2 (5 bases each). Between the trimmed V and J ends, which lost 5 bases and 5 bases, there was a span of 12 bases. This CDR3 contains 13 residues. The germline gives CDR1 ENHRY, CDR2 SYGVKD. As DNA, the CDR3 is TGTGCCATCAGTCGCCCCGAGGGGGAGACCCAGTACTTC. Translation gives CAISRPEGETQYF.

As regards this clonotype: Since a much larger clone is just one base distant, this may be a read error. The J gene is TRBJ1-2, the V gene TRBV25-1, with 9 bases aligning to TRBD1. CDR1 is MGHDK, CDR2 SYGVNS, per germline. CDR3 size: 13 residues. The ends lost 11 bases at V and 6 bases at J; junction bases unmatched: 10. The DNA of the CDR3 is TGTGCCGGCACCACACAGGGGGCGGATGGCTACACCTTC. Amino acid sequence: CAGTTQGADGYTF.

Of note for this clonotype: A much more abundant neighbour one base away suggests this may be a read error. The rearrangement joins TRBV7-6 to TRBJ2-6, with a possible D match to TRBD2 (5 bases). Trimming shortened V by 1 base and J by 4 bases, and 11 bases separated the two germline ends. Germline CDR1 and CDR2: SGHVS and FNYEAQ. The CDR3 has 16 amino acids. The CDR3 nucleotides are TGTGCCAGCAGCTTAGTCCCGGGGTTCGGGGCCAACGTCCTGACTTTC. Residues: CASSLVPGFGANVLTF.

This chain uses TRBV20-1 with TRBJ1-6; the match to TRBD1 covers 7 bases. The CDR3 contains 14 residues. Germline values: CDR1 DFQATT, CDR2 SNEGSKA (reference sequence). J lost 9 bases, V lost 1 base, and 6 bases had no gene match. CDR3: CSARGGQAGSPLHF. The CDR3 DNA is TGCAGTGCTAGAGGCGGACAGGCGGGTTCACCCCTCCACTTT.

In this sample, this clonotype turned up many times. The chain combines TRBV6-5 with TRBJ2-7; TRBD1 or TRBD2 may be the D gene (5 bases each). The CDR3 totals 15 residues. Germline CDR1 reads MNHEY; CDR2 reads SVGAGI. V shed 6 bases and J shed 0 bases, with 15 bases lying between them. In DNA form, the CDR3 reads TGTGCCAGCAGCCAGCCCCGGGACGACTCCTACGAGCAGTACTTC. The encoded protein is CASSQPRDDSYEQYF.

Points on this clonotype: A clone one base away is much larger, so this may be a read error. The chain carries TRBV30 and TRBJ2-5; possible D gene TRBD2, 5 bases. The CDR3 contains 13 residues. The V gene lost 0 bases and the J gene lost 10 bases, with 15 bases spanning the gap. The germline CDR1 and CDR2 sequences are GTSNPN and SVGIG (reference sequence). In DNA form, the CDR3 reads TGTGCCTGGAGTGTACGCCGGGGTATCGACCAGTACTTC. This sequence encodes CAWSVRRGIDQYF.

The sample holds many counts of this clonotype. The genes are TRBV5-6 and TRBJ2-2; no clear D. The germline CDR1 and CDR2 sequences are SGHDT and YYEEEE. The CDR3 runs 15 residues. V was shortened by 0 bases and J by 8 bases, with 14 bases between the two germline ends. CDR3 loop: CASSLGLYELGELFF. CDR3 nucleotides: TGTGCCAGCAGCTTGGGACTTTACGAATTGGGGGAGCTGTTTTTT. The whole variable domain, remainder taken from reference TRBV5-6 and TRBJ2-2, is DAGVTQSPTHLIKTRGQQVTLRCSPKSGHDTVSWYQQALGQGPQFIFQYYEEEERQRGNFPDRFSGHQFPNYSSELNVNALLLGDSALYLCASSLGLYELGELFFGEGSRLTVL.

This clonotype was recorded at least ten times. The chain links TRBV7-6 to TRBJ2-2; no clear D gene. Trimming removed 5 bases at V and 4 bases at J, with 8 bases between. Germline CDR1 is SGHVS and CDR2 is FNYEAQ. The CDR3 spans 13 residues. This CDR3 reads CASSDVSTGELFF. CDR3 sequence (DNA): TGTGCCAGCAGCGATGTGAGCACCGGGGAGCTGTTTTTT. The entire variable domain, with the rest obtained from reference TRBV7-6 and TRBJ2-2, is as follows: GAGVSQSPRYKVTKRGQDVALRCDPISGHVSLYWYRQALGQGPEFLTYFNYEAQQDKSGLPNDRFSAERPEGSISTLTIQRTEQRDSAMYRCASSDVSTGELFFGEGSRLTVL.

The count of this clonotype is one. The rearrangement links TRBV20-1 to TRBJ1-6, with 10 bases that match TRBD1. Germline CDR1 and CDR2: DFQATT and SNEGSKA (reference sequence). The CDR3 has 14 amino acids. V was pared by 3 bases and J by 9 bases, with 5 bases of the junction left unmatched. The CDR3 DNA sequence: TGCAGTGCTAGTGTCCGGGACAGGGGTTCACCCCTCCACTTT. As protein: CSASVRDRGSPLHF.

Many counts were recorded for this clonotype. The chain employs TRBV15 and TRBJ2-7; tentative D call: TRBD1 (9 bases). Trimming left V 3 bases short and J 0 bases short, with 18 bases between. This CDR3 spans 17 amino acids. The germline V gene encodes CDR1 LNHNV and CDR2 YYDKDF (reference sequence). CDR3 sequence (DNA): TGTGCCACCAGCAGCCCCCGGGGGGGACAGGGCTCCTACGAGCAGTACTTC. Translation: CATSSPRGGQGSYEQYF.

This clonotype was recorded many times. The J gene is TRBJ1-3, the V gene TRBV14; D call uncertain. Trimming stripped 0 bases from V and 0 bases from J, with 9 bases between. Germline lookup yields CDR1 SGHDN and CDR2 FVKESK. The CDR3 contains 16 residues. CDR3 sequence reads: CASSQDEGRSGNTIYF. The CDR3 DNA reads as TGTGCCAGCAGCCAAGATGAAGGACGCTCTGGAAACACCATATATTTT.

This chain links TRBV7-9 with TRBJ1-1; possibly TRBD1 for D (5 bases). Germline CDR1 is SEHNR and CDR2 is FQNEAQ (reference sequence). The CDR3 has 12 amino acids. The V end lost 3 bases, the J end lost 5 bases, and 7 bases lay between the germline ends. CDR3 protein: CASSFPGTEAFF. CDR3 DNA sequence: TGTGCCAGCAGCTTCCCAGGGACTGAAGCTTTCTTT.

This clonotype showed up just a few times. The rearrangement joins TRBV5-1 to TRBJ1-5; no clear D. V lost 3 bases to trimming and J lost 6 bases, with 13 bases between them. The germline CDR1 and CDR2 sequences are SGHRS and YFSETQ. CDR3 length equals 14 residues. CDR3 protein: CASSSGGVGQPQHF. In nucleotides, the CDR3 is TGCGCCAGCAGCTCCGGCGGGGTCGGTCAGCCCCAGCATTTT.

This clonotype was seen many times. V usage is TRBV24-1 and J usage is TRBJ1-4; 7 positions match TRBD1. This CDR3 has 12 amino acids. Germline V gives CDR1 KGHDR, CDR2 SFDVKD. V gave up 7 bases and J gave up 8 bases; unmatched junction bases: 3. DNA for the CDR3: TGTGCCACCAGAGGACAGGACGAAAAACTGTTTTTT. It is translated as CATRGQDEKLFF.